This T cell receptor (beta chain) was obtained from a study of blood T cell repertoires in COVID-19. For the study at large: Sites across the United States, Italy and Spain contributed samples from acute and convalescent COVID-19. T cells, B-cell-depleted T cells, or PBMCs supplied cDNA or gDNA.

V shed 6 bases, J shed 5 bases, and the junction held 6 bases outside the gene matches. This CDR3 is 13 amino acids long. Germline values: CDR1 SGHAT, CDR2 FQDESV (reference sequence). How the authors handled the data: Amplification of reference gene primers was used by the study to estimate nucleated cell counts. The table came from immunoSEQ multiplex PCR; TCRdb's copy has only in-frame clones and leaves some out. From that table come the V and J calls and clone size; the DNA was used to work out D and trimming. The data hold around 15,000 clones, with approximately 80% observed a single time. This receptor was obtained from a woman in her 70s with active COVID-19. The specimen sequenced was peripheral blood. The V gene is TRBV11-1, the J gene TRBJ1-2, with 7 bases fitting TRBD1. This CDR3 reads CASSGTAPYGYTF. DNA of the CDR3: TGTGCCAGCAGTGGGACAGCGCCGTATGGCTACACCTTC.